This T cell receptor (beta chain) was captured in a study of T cell responses to AZD1222 COVID-19 vaccine. The CDR3 is 16 residues long. Only in-frame clones appear in the TCRdb table, and some are missing; sequencing was by immunoSEQ multiplex PCR. The table has about 210,000 clones, about 94% seen once. The sample here was peripheral blood, taken 28 days after the second dose of the MenACWY control vaccine. The TCR comes from an adult who received the MenACWY meningococcal vaccine as a control. The chain employs TRBV21-1 and TRBJ2-2; the table's D call TRBD2 went unverified against the DNA. TRBV21-1 is a recognized pseudogene. The CDR3 region is CASSTTSGTNTGELFF. The CDR3, as DNA: TGTGCCAGCAGCACTACTAGCGGGACGAACACCGGGGAGCTGTTTTTT.